This passage covers 20 T cell receptor beta chains from one sample sequenced in a study of blood T cells in healthy people across ages. Next came a second PCR, run for about 7 to 12 cycles, which used a sample-barcoded 5' primer along with a J-beta primer mix. TCRdb re-derived calls from the 5' RACE reads in MiXCR, one entry per CDR3 protein. The data show roughly 1.7 million distinct CDR3 sequences, roughly 32% seen once. The sample comprised blood. The receptors were sampled from a young woman in good health.

The CDR3 reads CASSSAGLDGYTF. CDR3 nucleotide sequence: TGTGCCAGCTCCTCGGCCGGCTTGGATGGCTACACCTTC. The chain uses TRBV18 and TRBJ1-2; the D is unclear. V lost 6 bases and J 6 bases, leaving 14 bases between the germline ends. The germline gives CDR1 KGHSH, CDR2 LQKENI. The CDR3 spans 13 residues.

The chain uses TRBV28 and TRBJ2-4; the match to TRBD2 covers 11 bases. Germline CDR1 and CDR2: MDHEN and SYDVKM. The CDR3 length is 18 residues. The V and J ends lost 5 bases and 0 bases, in that order; junction bases with no gene match: 9. The CDR3 coding sequence is TGTGCCAGCAGTCCCTGGGGAACTAGCGGGGGAGCCAAAAACATTCAGTACTTC. As protein: CASSPWGTSGGAKNIQYF.

V is TRBV5-6 and J is TRBJ1-1, with D possibly matching TRBD1 (5 bases). Germline-derived CDR1 and CDR2 are SGHDT and YYEEEE. Trimming stripped 0 bases from V and 11 bases from J, with 14 bases between. The CDR3 totals 13 residues. The CDR3 DNA follows: TGTGCCAGCAGCTTGGGGACATTTTTAGGGGCTTTCTTT. Protein product: CASSLGTFLGAFF.

This clonotype was counted only a few times. V is TRBV12-3 or TRBV12-4 and J is TRBJ1-5, with TRBD1 matching 8 bases. With 5 bases clipped from V and 6 bases from J, the junction kept 12 bases outside the gene matches. CDR3 length: 16 residues. The CDR3: CASSLLRGREGQPQHF. CDR3 DNA: TGTGCCAGCAGTCTTCTCAGGGGGCGCGAGGGTCAGCCCCAGCATTTT.

The rearrangement joins TRBV7-2 to TRBJ1-1, with 9 bases matching TRBD1. CDR1 SGHTA and CDR2 FQGNSA come from the germline V gene. CDR3 size: 16 residues. The trim removed 5 bases at V and 8 bases at J, leaving 15 bases unmatched. This CDR3 is CASSLIEGQGIKEAFF. The CDR3 DNA follows: TGTGCCAGCAGCCTAATCGAAGGACAGGGGATAAAAGAAGCTTTCTTT.

There are a few counts of this clonotype. This rearrangement joins TRBV6-4 to TRBJ2-2, with 8 positions matching TRBD2. Germline-derived CDR1 and CDR2 are MRHNA and SNTAGT. The junction had 8 bases not matched to a gene; V was cut back by 6 bases and J by 5 bases. This CDR3 has 15 amino acids. Here the CDR3 reads CASRAGTRGTGELFF. The CDR3, as DNA: TGTGCCAGCAGAGCCGGGACTAGGGGGACCGGGGAGCTGTTTTTT.

At least ten counts were recorded for this clonotype. The J gene is TRBJ1-5, the V gene TRBV20-1; D might be TRBD1 (5 bases). Germline V lookup: CDR1 DFQATT, CDR2 SNEGSKA (reference sequence). The CDR3 length is 12 residues. The ends were cut back, 4 bases at V and 5 bases at J, with 9 bases in the middle. The CDR3 DNA follows: TGCAGTGCTATTGACAGTGATCAGCCCCAGCATTTT. Translation gives CSAIDSDQPQHF.

This clonotype was seen repeatedly, ten times or more. This chain connects TRBV9 to TRBJ2-3; 11 bases match TRBD2. CDR1 and CDR2 (germline): SGDLS, YYNGEE. The CDR3 runs to 16 residues. V was clipped by 3 bases and J by 1 base; unmatched bases: 4. This chain's CDR3 is CASSAGTSGRTDTQYF. The CDR3 coding sequence is TGTGCCAGCAGCGCAGGGACTAGCGGACGCACAGATACGCAGTATTTT.

The J gene is TRBJ2-1, the V gene TRBV2, with no clear D. The ends were cut back, 5 bases at V and 4 bases at J, with 15 bases in the middle. The germline V gene encodes CDR1 SNHLY and CDR2 FYNNEI. The length of the CDR3 is 15 residues. The CDR3 nucleotides are TGTGCCAGCAGTAGAACTCAGAGGAGATACAATGAGCAGTTCTTC. Protein sequence: CASSRTQRRYNEQFF.

The rearrangement joins TRBV2 to TRBJ2-3; 9 nucleotides line up with TRBD2. Trimming at V came to 3 bases and at J to 7 bases, leaving 5 bases not matched to a gene. Germline CDR1 and CDR2: SNHLY and FYNNEI. The CDR3 sequence is 14 residues long. The CDR3 region is CASSDRTSDNTQYF. CDR3 sequence (DNA): TGTGCCAGCAGTGATAGGACTAGCGACAATACGCAGTATTTT.

This clonotype was found a few times. The chain recombines TRBV13 with TRBJ2-7, with D maybe TRBD1 (6 bases). The V and J ends lost 5 bases and 3 bases respectively, with 17 bases between them. Germline-derived CDR1 and CDR2 are PRHDT and FYEKMQ (reference sequence). The CDR3 contains 15 residues. CDR3 region: CASSLRGRGNYEQYF. CDR3 DNA sequence: TGTGCCAGCAGCCTGAGGGGTAGGGGGAACTACGAGCAGTACTTC.

This clonotype came up a few times. This rearrangement joins TRBV5-1 to TRBJ2-6, with 10 bases aligning to TRBD1. The germline V gene has CDR1 SGHRS and CDR2 YFSETQ. V shed 4 bases and J 4 bases; nucleotides not matched to a gene: 5. CDR3 length: 16 residues. This chain's CDR3 is CASSTGQGVGANVLTF. In DNA, the CDR3 is TGCGCCAGCAGCACAGGACAGGGGGTCGGGGCCAACGTCCTGACTTTC.

This clonotype showed up just a few times. CDR3 residues: CASSDGLAGLNEQFF. CDR3 DNA: TGTGCCAGCAGTGATGGGCTAGCGGGTCTCAATGAGCAGTTCTTC. J is TRBJ2-1 and V is TRBV6-1; the match to TRBD2 covers 8 bases. The CDR3 sequence is 15 residues long. Trimming took 3 bases from V and 6 from J; bases not matched to a gene: 7. Germline CDR1 is MNHNS and CDR2 is SASEGT.

This clonotype has only a few counts. The rearrangement links TRBV30 to TRBJ2-7; D is perhaps TRBD2 (5 bases). The germline V gene encodes CDR1 GTSNPN and CDR2 SVGIG (reference sequence). The CDR3 contains 14 residues. The ends were cut back, 2 bases at V and 5 bases at J, with 16 bases in the middle. The CDR3 region has the DNA TGTGCCTGGAGTCCCCTCGTTGGGAGCCACGAGCAGTACTTC. It yields the protein CAWSPLVGSHEQYF.

This clonotype has just a few counts. This chain joins TRBV10-3 and TRBJ1-1; D possibly corresponds to TRBD1 (5 bases). The CDR3 length is 14 residues. Germline lookup yields CDR1 ENHRY and CDR2 SYGVKD. Trimming removed 10 bases at V and 0 bases at J, with 15 bases between. The CDR3 DNA is TGTGCCACTTCACTGGGGGGGATGAACACTGAAGCTTTCTTT. It is translated as CATSLGGMNTEAFF.

The CDR3 bases are TGTGCCAGCAGCCAACCCGACCTGGAGGGAGTAAGTTCCACCTTC. Its translation is CASSQPDLEGVSSTF. The gene calls are TRBV4-2 and TRBJ1-2; D is ambiguous. V lost 2 bases and J 13 bases, leaving 23 bases between the germline ends. The CDR3 has 15 residues. Germline-derived CDR1 and CDR2 are LGHNA and YNFKEQ.

The chain recombines TRBV21-1 with TRBJ2-5; the listed D gene, TRBD1, was not tested against the DNA. TRBV21-1 is a pseudogene locus. The CDR3 runs 20 residues. DNA of the CDR3: TGTGCCAGCAGCAAAGTGGGGATATATTCCGGCGGGGCAGGGCGAGAGACCCAGTACTTC. This encodes CASSKVGIYSGGAGRETQYF.

The V gene is TRBV18, the J gene TRBJ2-7; weak D call: TRBD1 (5 bases). This CDR3 spans 15 amino acids. The ends were cut back, 3 bases at V and 4 bases at J, with 16 bases in the middle. Germline-derived CDR1 and CDR2 are KGHSH and LQKENI. This chain's CDR3 is CASSPPAAGPYEQYF. CDR3 coding DNA: TGTGCCAGCTCACCCCCGGCAGCAGGGCCGTACGAGCAGTACTTC.

The chain uses TRBV5-1 and TRBJ1-1; D may be TRBD1 (5 bases). Trimming left V 2 bases short and J 1 base short, with 15 bases between. CDR3 length equals 16 residues. Germline loops: CDR1 SGHRS, CDR2 YFSETQ. The CDR3 here is CASSFTPTATNTEAFF. CDR3 nucleotide sequence: TGCGCCAGCAGCTTTACACCGACAGCCACGAACACTGAAGCTTTCTTT.

A remark on this clonotype: One end of the junction fails to match germline, which may point to a read error. This chain joins TRBV5-1 and TRBJ2-1, with a possible D match to TRBD1 (5 bases). The CDR3 contains 13 residues. From germline, CDR1 is SGHRS and CDR2 YFSETQ. CDR3 protein: CASSGQGNGEQVF. CDR3 sequence (DNA): TGCGCCAGCAGCGGGCAGGGTAACGGTGAGCAGGTCTTC.